Sequencing of this TCR beta chain was carried out in a study of blood T cell repertoires in COVID-19. Whole-study context: Samples representing acute and convalescent COVID-19 were sourced from the United States, Italy and Spain. The analysed material was cDNA or gDNA that came from T cells, B-cell-depleted T cells, or PBMCs.

In the source study's methods: Scientists estimated how many nucleated cells there were by amplifying reference gene primers. Only in-frame clones appear in the TCRdb table, and some are missing; sequencing was by immunoSEQ multiplex PCR. The DNA was the basis for D and trimming; V, J and clone size are from that table. Of about 60,000 clones listed, 82% are singletons. The V gene's germline CDR1 is SGHKS and CDR2 YYEKEE (reference sequence). This CDR3 contains 16 residues. Losses at the gene ends were 2 bases for V and 2 bases for J; bases not matched to a gene: 3. Input material: peripheral blood. The source is a human donor in a cohort sampled during active COVID-19. This chain uses TRBV5-5 with TRBJ1-4; 10 bases are a match to TRBD1. The CDR3 DNA sequence: TGTGCCAGCAGCTTCCCGGGACAGGGGACTAATGAAAAACTGTTTTTT. Amino acid sequence: CASSFPGQGTNEKLFF.